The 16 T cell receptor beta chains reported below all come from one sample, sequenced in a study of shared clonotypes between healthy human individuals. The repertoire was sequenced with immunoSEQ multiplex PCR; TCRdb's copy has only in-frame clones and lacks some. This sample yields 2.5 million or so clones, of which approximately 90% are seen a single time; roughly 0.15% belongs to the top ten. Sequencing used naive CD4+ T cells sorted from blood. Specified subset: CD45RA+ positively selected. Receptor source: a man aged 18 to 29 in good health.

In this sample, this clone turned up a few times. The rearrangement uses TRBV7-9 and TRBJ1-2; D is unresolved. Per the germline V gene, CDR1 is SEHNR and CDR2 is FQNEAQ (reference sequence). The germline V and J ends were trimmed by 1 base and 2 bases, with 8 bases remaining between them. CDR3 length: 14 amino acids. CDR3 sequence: CASSLDSENYGYTF. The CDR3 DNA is TGTGCCAGCAGCTTAGATTCGGAGAACTATGGCTACACCTTC. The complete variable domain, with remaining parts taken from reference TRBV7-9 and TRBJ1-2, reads DTGVSQNPRHKITKRGQNVTFRCDPISEHNRLYWYRQTLGQGPEFLTYFQNEAQLEKSRLLSDRFSAERPKGSFSTLEIQRTEQGDSAMYLCASSLDSENYGYTFGSGTRLTVV.

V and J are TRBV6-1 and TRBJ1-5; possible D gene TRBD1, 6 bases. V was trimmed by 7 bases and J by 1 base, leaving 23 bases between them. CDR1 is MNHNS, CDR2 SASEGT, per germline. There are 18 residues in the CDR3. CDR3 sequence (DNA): TGTGCCAGCATTGACGGGGGAAGGTCGGGGGGCAGCAATCAGCCCCAGCATTTT. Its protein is CASIDGGRSGGSNQPQHF.

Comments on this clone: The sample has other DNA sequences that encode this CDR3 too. The CDR3: CAWSGGSYNEQFF. The CDR3 nucleotides are TGTGCCTGGAGTGGGGGCTCCTACAATGAGCAGTTCTTC. The chain is built from TRBV30 and TRBJ2-1; D gene unclear. V lost 1 base and J 0 bases, leaving 4 bases between the germline ends. Germline CDR1 GTSNPN, CDR2 SVGIG (reference sequence). There are 13 residues in the CDR3.

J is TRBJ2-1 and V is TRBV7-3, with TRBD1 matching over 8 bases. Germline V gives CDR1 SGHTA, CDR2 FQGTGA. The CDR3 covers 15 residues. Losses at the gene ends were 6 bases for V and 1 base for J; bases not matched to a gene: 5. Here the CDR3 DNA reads TGTGCCAGCAGGCCAGGGGGCACGTCCTACAATGAGCAGTTCTTC. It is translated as CASRPGGTSYNEQFF.

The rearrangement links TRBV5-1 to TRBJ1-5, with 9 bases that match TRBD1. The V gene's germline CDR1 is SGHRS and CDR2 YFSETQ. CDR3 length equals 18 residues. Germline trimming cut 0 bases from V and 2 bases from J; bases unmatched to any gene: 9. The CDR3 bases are TGCGCCAGCAGCTTGGTTGGGACAGGGCCTTTCTGCAATCAGCCCCAGCATTTT. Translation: CASSLVGTGPFCNQPQHF.

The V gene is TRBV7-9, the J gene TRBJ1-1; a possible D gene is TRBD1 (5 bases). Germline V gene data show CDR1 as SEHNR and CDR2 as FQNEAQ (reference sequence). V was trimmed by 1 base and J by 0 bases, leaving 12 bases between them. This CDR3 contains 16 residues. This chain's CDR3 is CASSLEGLGMNTEAFF. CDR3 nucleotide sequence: TGTGCCAGCAGCTTAGAGGGGTTAGGAATGAACACTGAAGCTTTCTTT. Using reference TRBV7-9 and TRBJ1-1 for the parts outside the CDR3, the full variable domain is DTGVSQNPRHKITKRGQNVTFRCDPISEHNRLYWYRQTLGQGPEFLTYFQNEAQLEKSRLLSDRFSAERPKGSFSTLEIQRTEQGDSAMYLCASSLEGLGMNTEAFFGQGTRLTVV.

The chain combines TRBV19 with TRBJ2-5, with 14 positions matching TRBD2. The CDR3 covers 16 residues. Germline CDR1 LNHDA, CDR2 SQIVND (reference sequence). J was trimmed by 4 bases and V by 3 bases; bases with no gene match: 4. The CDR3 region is CASSMTSGRAGETQYF. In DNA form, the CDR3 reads TGTGCCAGTAGTATGACTAGCGGGAGGGCCGGAGAGACCCAGTACTTC. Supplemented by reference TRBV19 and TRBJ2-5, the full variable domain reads DGGITQSPKYLFRKEGQNVTLSCEQNLNHDAMYWYRQDPGQGLRLIYYSQIVNDFQKGDIAEGYSVSREKKESFPLTVTSAQKNPTAFYLCASSMTSGRAGETQYFGPGTRLLVL.

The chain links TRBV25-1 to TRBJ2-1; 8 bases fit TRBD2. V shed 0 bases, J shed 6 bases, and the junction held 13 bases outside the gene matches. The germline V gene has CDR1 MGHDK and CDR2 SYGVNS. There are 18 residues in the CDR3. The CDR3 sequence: CASSEYAGSGSMINEQFF. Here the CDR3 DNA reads TGTGCCAGCAGTGAATATGCTGGGAGCGGGAGTATGATCAATGAGCAGTTCTTC.

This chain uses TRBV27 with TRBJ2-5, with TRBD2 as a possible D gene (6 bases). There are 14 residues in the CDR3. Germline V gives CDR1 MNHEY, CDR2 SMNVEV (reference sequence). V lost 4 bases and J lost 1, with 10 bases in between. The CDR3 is CASSSREPQETQYF. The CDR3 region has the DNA TGTGCCAGCAGTTCCCGGGAGCCCCAAGAGACCCAGTACTTC.

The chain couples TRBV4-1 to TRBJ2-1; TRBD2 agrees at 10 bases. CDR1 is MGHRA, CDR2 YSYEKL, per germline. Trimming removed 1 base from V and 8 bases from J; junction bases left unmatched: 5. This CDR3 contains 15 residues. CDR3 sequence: CASSQASGGKDEQFF. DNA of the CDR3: TGCGCCAGCAGCCAAGCTAGCGGGGGAAAGGATGAGCAGTTCTTC.

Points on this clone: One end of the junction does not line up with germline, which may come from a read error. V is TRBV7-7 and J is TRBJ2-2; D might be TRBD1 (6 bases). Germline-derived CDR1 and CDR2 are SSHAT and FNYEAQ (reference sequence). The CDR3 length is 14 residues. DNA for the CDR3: TGTGCTAGCAGCGTGGACAGTAACACCGGGGAGCTGTTTTTT. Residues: CASSVDSNTGELFF.

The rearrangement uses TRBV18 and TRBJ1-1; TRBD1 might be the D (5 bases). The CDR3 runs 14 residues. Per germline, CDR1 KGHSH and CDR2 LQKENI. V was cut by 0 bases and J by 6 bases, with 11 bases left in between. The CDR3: CASSPPGKGAEAFF. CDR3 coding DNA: TGTGCCAGCTCACCACCAGGGAAAGGGGCTGAAGCTTTCTTT.

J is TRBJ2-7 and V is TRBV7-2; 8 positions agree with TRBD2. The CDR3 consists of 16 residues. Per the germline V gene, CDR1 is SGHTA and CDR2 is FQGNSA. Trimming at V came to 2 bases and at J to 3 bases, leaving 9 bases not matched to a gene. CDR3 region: CASSLRSGSDFYEQYF. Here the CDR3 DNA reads TGTGCCAGCAGCTTAAGGAGCGGGAGTGATTTCTACGAGCAGTACTTC.

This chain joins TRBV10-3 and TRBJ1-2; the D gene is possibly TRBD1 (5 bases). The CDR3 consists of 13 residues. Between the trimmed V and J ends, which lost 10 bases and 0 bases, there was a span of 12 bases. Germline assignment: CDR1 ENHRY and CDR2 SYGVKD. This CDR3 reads CATGQGSNYGYTF. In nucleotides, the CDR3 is TGTGCCACTGGCCAGGGATCTAACTATGGCTACACCTTC.

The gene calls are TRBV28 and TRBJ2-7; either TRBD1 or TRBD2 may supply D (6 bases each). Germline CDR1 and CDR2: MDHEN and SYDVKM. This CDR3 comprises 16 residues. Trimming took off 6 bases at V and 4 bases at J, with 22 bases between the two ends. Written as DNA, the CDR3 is TGTGCCAGCAGCCAGCATCGCATTGGGGGGCGGTACGAGCAGTACTTC. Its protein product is CASSQHRIGGRYEQYF.

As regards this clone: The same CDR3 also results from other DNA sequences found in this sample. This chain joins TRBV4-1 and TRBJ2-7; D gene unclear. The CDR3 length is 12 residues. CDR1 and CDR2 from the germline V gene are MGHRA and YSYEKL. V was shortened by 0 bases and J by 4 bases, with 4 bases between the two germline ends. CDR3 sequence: CASSQDLYEQYF. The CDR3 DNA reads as TGCGCCAGCAGCCAAGACTTATACGAGCAGTACTTC.